A single sample gave rise to the 12 T cell receptor beta chains below, sequenced in a study of identical twins. TCRdb reanalysed the 5' RACE reads using MiXCR and keeps one entry per CDR3 protein. The repertoire holds some 690,000 distinct CDR3 sequences, with roughly 20% as singletons. A further study also used this sample, focusing on T cells expressing NK-cell markers.

Sequenced sample: PBMCs. The receptors come from a woman between 18 and 29 years old in good health.

This clonotype has just a few counts. The V and J genes are TRBV7-9 and TRBJ2-1, with 7 nucleotides matching TRBD2. The V gene's germline CDR1 is SEHNR and CDR2 FQNEAQ (reference sequence). The V and J ends lost 3 bases and 5 bases, in that order; junction bases with no gene match: 7. This CDR3 region has 15 residues. In nucleotides, the CDR3 is TGTGCCAGCAGCTTTTTGGAGCGGGGAAACAATGAGCAGTTCTTC. Translated: CASSFLERGNNEQFF.

This clonotype showed up just once. The rearrangement uses TRBV10-3 and TRBJ1-5; perhaps TRBD1 as D (6 bases). Between the trimmed V and J ends, which lost 10 bases and 0 bases, there was a span of 16 bases. Germline V lookup: CDR1 ENHRY, CDR2 SYGVKD. The CDR3 has 15 residues. The CDR3 nucleotides are TGTGCCAGCCGACAGGAGGAGTATAGCAATCAGCCCCAGCATTTT. Translation gives CASRQEEYSNQPQHF.

The V and J genes are TRBV7-2 and TRBJ2-3, with D unresolved. Trimming left V 5 bases short and J 9 bases short, with 15 bases between. Germline lookup yields CDR1 SGHTA and CDR2 FQGNSA. The CDR3 runs to 13 residues. CDR3 coding DNA: TGTGCCAGCAGCCCTCACGGCTGGTCAACGCAGTATTTT. Translated: CASSPHGWSTQYF.

The CDR3 reads CASSPPGREETQYF. The CDR3, as DNA: TGTGCCAGCAGCCCCCCGGGGCGTGAAGAGACCCAGTACTTC. The chain is built from TRBV7-9 and TRBJ2-5, with D possibly being TRBD1 or TRBD2 (5 bases each). Deletions cut 5 bases from V and 3 bases from J, with 13 bases between. This CDR3 region has 14 residues. Germline V CDR1 and CDR2: SEHNR, FQNEAQ (reference sequence). The variable domain in full, with the rest retrieved from reference TRBV7-9 and TRBJ2-5, is DTGVSQNPRHKITKRGQNVTFRCDPISEHNRLYWYRQTLGQGPEFLTYFQNEAQLEKSRLLSDRFSAERPKGSFSTLEIQRTEQGDSAMYLCASSPPGREETQYFGPGTRLLVL.

The sample holds many counts of this clonotype. The chain recombines TRBV12-3 or TRBV12-4 with TRBJ2-7, with unresolved D. The CDR3 is made up of 14 amino acids. V lost 3 bases and J lost 3, with 12 bases in between. The CDR3 is CASSFGRGGYEQYF. CDR3 sequence (DNA): TGTGCCAGCAGTTTCGGACGAGGCGGCTACGAGCAGTACTTC.

V and J are TRBV20-1 and TRBJ1-4, with 7 bases matching TRBD1. The V gene end was trimmed by 5 bases and the J gene end by 8 bases; junction bases not matched to a gene: 11. The CDR3 length is 14 residues. Germline CDR1 and CDR2: DFQATT and SNEGSKA (reference sequence). CDR3 DNA sequence: TGCAGTGCTGCCCAAACAGGGGCTAGAGAAAAACTGTTTTTT. Its protein product is CSAAQTGAREKLFF.

This clonotype showed up just a few times. The CDR3 DNA follows: TGTGCCAGCAGTTTACACGGACAGGGGATTAGATTCGATGGCTACACCTTC. This encodes CASSLHGQGIRFDGYTF. J is TRBJ1-2 and V is TRBV27, with 9 nucleotides matching TRBD1. This CDR3 has 17 amino acids. Trimming cost V 2 bases and J 6 bases; bases outside gene matches: 13. The germline V gene encodes CDR1 MNHEY and CDR2 SMNVEV (reference sequence).

In its sample, this clonotype was seen many times. The gene calls are TRBV29-1 and TRBJ2-3; D is unclear. The ends were cut back, 8 bases at V and 1 base at J, with 10 bases in the middle. The germline CDR1 and CDR2 sequences are SQVTM and ANQGSEA. The length of the CDR3 is 12 residues. For the CDR3, the DNA is TGCAGCTCACGGCCTCGCACAGATACGCAGTATTTT. Its protein product is CSSRPRTDTQYF.

This clonotype was counted ten times or more. V gene TRBV29-1 combines with J gene TRBJ2-2; D remains ambiguous. The germline CDR1 and CDR2 sequences are SQVTM and ANQGSEA. With 4 bases removed from V and 4 bases from J, the gap between germline ends came to 7 bases. This CDR3 has 12 amino acids. The CDR3 DNA reads as TGCAGCGTTGGACTGATCACCGGGGAGCTGTTTTTT. Protein: CSVGLITGELFF.

The gene calls are TRBV18 and TRBJ2-1; D possibly corresponds to TRBD2 (5 bases). This CDR3 has 16 amino acids. The germline V gene encodes CDR1 KGHSH and CDR2 LQKENI. Trimming took 0 bases from V and 8 from J, leaving 17 bases between them. The CDR3 coding sequence is TGTGCCAGCTCACCACCAGAGGGCCTGCCTCAAGATGAGCAGTTCTTC. Protein product: CASSPPEGLPQDEQFF.

This clonotype was seen more than once but under ten times. V and J are TRBV24-1 and TRBJ2-5, with a tentative D call TRBD2 (6 bases). CDR3 length equals 15 residues. The germline CDR1 and CDR2 sequences are KGHDR and SFDVKD. V was cut by 4 bases and J by 5 bases, with 16 bases left in between. The DNA for the CDR3 is TGTGCCACCAGTGACCCCCCCCCGGGAGATGAGACCCAGTACTTC. This sequence encodes CATSDPPPGDETQYF.

The rearrangement links TRBV5-6 to TRBJ2-3, with 7 bases that match TRBD1. J was trimmed by 6 bases and V by 4 bases; bases with no gene match: 5. This CDR3 has 13 residues. Germline V gene data show CDR1 as SGHDT and CDR2 as YYEEEE. This chain's CDR3 is CASSQDRVDTQYF. CDR3 sequence (DNA): TGTGCCAGCAGCCAAGACAGGGTTGATACGCAGTATTTT.